This T cell receptor beta chain originates from a study of blood T cells in healthy people across ages. Trimming left V 3 bases short and J 5 bases short, with 14 bases between. The CDR3 length is 14 residues. Germline assignment: CDR1 DFQATT and CDR2 SNEGSKA (reference sequence). Study findings and constraints: Samples with more naive T cells showed higher observed beta diversity. Among long-lived donors, naive CD4+ cells were more numerous and diversity higher than in aged donors.

This clonotype was seen only a few times. Its antigen is unidentified. Total RNA, at least 5 micrograms per sample, was extracted from PBMCs. A second PCR, run for about 7 to 11 cycles, used a sample-barcoded 5' primer plus a J-beta primer mix. All samples yielded 2.5 million or more CDR3-containing paired-end reads. TCRdb recomputed calls from the 5' RACE reads with MiXCR, one row per CDR3 protein. The sample lists over a million distinct CDR3 sequences; around 55% were seen once. The chain has TRBV20-1 and TRBJ2-4; D is perhaps TRBD1 or TRBD2 (6 bases each). Sequencing was performed on blood. The receptor was isolated from a man in his late teens or twenties in good health. The CDR3 sequence is CSARVMGGENIQYF. The CDR3 region has the DNA TGCAGTGCTAGGGTAATGGGGGGCGAAAACATTCAGTACTTC.